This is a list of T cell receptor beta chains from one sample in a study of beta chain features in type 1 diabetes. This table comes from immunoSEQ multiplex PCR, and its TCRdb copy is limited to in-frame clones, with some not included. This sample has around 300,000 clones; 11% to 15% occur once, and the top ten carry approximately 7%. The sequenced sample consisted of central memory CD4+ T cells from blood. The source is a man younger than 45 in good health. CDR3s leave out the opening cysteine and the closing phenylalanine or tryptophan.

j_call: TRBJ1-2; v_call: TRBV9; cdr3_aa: ASSRGEGHT
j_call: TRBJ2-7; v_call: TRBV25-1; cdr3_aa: ASSARQGVAEQY
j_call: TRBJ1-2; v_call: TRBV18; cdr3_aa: ASSRQGDYGYT
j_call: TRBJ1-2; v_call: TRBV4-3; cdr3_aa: ASSPGQGMNGYT
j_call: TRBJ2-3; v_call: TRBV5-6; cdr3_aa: ASSLRASGRLDTQY
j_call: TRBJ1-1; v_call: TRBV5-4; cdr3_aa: ASSLDSRDRGPSGVAF
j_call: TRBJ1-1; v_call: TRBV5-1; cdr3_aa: ASSLGTVNTEAF
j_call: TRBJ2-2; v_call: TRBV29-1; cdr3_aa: SVVVAAHTGELF
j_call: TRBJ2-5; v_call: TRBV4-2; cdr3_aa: ASSLRRTSGSPERETQY
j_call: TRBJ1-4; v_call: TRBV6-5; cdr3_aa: ASRSWGAENEKLF
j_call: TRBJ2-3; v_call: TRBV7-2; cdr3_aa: ASSYRPGRDTQY
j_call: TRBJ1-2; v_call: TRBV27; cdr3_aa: ASSLKAGTGLGGYT
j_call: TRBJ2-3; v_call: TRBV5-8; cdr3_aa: ASLPGLGRDTQY
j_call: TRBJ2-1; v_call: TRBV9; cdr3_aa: ASSVESRGQVYNEQF
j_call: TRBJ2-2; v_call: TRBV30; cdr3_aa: AWSAGKLF
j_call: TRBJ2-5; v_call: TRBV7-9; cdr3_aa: ASSVQRGGQETQY
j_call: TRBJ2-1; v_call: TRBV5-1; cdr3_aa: ASSFGVLSYNEQF
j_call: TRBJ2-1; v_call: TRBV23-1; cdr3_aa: ASSQSMGQGLNTNEQF
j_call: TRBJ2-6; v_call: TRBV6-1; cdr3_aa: ASSDTGLAGGAGANVLT
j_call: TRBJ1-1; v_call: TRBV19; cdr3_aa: ASLGAWYTEAF
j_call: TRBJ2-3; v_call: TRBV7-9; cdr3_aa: ASSLKTSGATDTQY
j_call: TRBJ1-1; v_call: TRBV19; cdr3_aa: ASSLGAEAF